Below, 28 T cell receptor beta chains from the same sample are listed, as sequenced in a study of blood T cell dynamics during melanoma immunotherapy. Time point denoted: pre-treatment baseline. Produced via immunoSEQ multiplex PCR; TCRdb's table is partial and in-frame only. The data hold approximately 3,300 clones, with 80% to 95% observed a single time. This material consisted of effector memory CD8+ T cells from blood, taken from a patient treated with checkpoint blockade. Receptor source: a human donor with melanoma.

The chain joins TRBV15 to TRBJ2-7, with 7 bases that match TRBD2. Germline V gives CDR1 LNHNV, CDR2 YYDKDF (reference sequence). The CDR3 is 20 amino acids. Trimming removed 5 bases from V and 2 bases from J; junction bases left unmatched: 24. Here the CDR3 reads CATSPQGLVGGRVDTYEQYF. The CDR3 DNA sequence: TGTGCCACCAGCCCCCAAGGACTAGTGGGCGGGAGAGTGGACACCTACGAGCAGTACTTC.

This clone came up once. The chain couples TRBV29-1 to TRBJ2-1; TRBD1 or TRBD2 may be the D gene (5 bases each). This CDR3 is 13 amino acids long. The germline V gene has CDR1 SQVTM and CDR2 ANQGSEA. V gave up 3 bases and J gave up 6 bases, with 12 bases separating them. In nucleotides, the CDR3 is TGCAGCGTTGACGGGGCAGGGACCAATGAGCAGTTCTTC. It encodes CSVDGAGTNEQFF.

The CDR3 coding sequence is TGTGCCATCAGTGTAGGCTCGTCAAACACTGAAGCTTTCTTT. Residues: CAISVGSSNTEAFF. The J gene is TRBJ1-1, the V gene TRBV10-3; D gene uncertain. CDR3 size: 14 residues. Germline loops: CDR1 ENHRY, CDR2 SYGVKD. Between the trimmed V and J ends, which lost 4 bases and 2 bases, there was a span of 11 bases.

V gene TRBV4-1 combines with J gene TRBJ2-7, with 7 nucleotides matching TRBD1. CDR3 length: 14 amino acids. CDR1 and CDR2 from the germline V gene are MGHRA and YSYEKL. V lost 4 bases and J lost 6; bases outside the gene matches: 9. DNA for the CDR3: TGCGCCAGCAGCCGGATAGGGACAGAGGCCGAGCAGTACTTC. Translation: CASSRIGTEAEQYF.

V usage is TRBV4-1 and J usage is TRBJ2-5; D unclear. Trimming removed 1 base from V and 5 bases from J, with 11 bases in between. Germline assignment: CDR1 MGHRA and CDR2 YSYEKL. The CDR3 loop spans 14 amino acids. Here the CDR3 reads CASSQGGSRETQYF. The CDR3 nucleotides are TGCGCCAGCAGCCAAGGAGGTAGCCGGGAGACCCAGTACTTC.

This clone was seen a single time. CDR3 sequence: CASSQGTGSSYEQYF. In DNA, the CDR3 is TGCGCCAGCAGCCAAGGGACAGGGAGTTCTTACGAGCAGTACTTC. This chain links TRBV4-3 with TRBJ2-7; TRBD1 aligns across 8 bases. The ends lost 1 base at V and 4 bases at J; junction bases unmatched: 6. The CDR3 runs to 15 residues. The germline V gene encodes CDR1 LGHNA and CDR2 YSLEER.

The chain employs TRBV11-3 and TRBJ2-5; D gene uncertain. The CDR3 has 14 residues. The V end was cut by 5 bases, the J end by 2 bases, with 12 bases between. From germline, CDR1 is SGHNT and CDR2 YENEEA. CDR3 amino acids: CASSPWSNQETQYF. The CDR3 DNA reads as TGTGCCAGCAGCCCCTGGTCGAATCAAGAGACCCAGTACTTC.

This chain connects TRBV4-3 to TRBJ2-7; D is unresolved. The germline V and J ends were trimmed by 1 base and 5 bases, with 9 bases remaining between them. Germline V CDR1 and CDR2: LGHNA, YSLEER. There are 13 residues in the CDR3. DNA of the CDR3: TGCGCCAGCAGCCAAGTTGTGTCGCACGAGCAGTACTTC. Amino acid sequence: CASSQVVSHEQYF.

The chain carries TRBV15 and TRBJ1-5, with a weak D call TRBD1 (6 bases). The V gene lost 0 bases and the J gene lost 6 bases, with 12 bases spanning the gap. Looked up from germline, CDR1 is LNHNV and CDR2 is YYDKDF (reference sequence). The CDR3 consists of 15 residues. The CDR3 nucleotides read TGTGCCACCAGCAGAGATTTACAGGGCGGTCAGCCCCAGCATTTT. Its translation: CATSRDLQGGQPQHF.

This chain joins TRBV9 and TRBJ2-2, with D unclear. CDR3 length: 12 amino acids. Trimming left V 3 bases short and J 7 bases short, with 7 bases between. The germline gives CDR1 SGDLS, CDR2 YYNGEE. CDR3 in DNA: TGTGCCAGCAGCGAAGTGGGCGGGGAGCTGTTTTTT. Amino acid sequence: CASSEVGGELFF.

The chain joins TRBV5-4 to TRBJ2-7; D may be TRBD1 (6 bases). There are 14 residues in the CDR3. The ends were cut back, 1 base at V and 6 bases at J, with 14 bases in the middle. Germline CDR1 is SGHNT and CDR2 is YYREEE (reference sequence). CDR3 nucleotide sequence: TGTGCCAGCAGCTTGCGGGCAGGGGTGCCCGAGCAGTACTTC. This translates into CASSLRAGVPEQYF.

The V gene is TRBV9, the J gene TRBJ2-3, with 10 bases matching TRBD2. The CDR3 spans 16 residues. After removal of 0 bases from V and 1 base from J, the junction contained 2 bases not matched to a gene. Germline V lookup: CDR1 SGDLS, CDR2 YYNGEE. The CDR3 nucleotides read TGTGCCAGCAGCGTAGCTACTAGCGGGGGCACAGATACGCAGTATTTT. Protein product: CASSVATSGGTDTQYF.

The CDR3 region has the DNA TGTGCCTGGAGACGACCCACTGGCAATCAGCCCCAGCATTTT. Its translation is CAWRRPTGNQPQHF. The J gene is TRBJ1-5, the V gene TRBV30; D remains unclear. Germline V lookup: CDR1 GTSNPN, CDR2 SVGIG (reference sequence). This CDR3 is 14 amino acids long. The V end was cut by 3 bases, the J end by 2 bases, with 11 bases between.

The chain links TRBV12-1 to TRBJ2-7; the table's D call, TRBD1, has no DNA check behind it. TRBV12-1 is classified as a pseudogene. The CDR3 has 13 amino acids. Written as DNA, the CDR3 is TGTGCCAGCCCGGGACACATATCCTACGAGCAGTACTTC. Protein sequence: CASPGHISYEQYF.

This sequence joins TRBV27 and TRBJ2-7; the D is unclear. Trimming took off 3 bases at V and 3 bases at J, with 9 bases between the two ends. The CDR3 totals 13 residues. Germline CDR1 MNHEY, CDR2 SMNVEV (reference sequence). CDR3 sequence: CASSFSLNYEQYF. The CDR3 DNA follows: TGTGCCAGCAGTTTCAGTCTTAACTACGAGCAGTACTTC.

The chain couples TRBV11-2 to TRBJ1-5; D is unresolved. Per the germline V gene, CDR1 is SGHAT and CDR2 is FQNNGV. Trimming took 0 bases from V and 5 from J, leaving 11 bases between them. The CDR3 runs 15 residues. The CDR3 spells CASSLDLTRDQPQHF. The CDR3 nucleotides are TGTGCCAGCAGCTTAGATTTGACGAGGGATCAGCCCCAGCATTTT. Full variable domain (outside the CDR3, taken from reference TRBV11-2 and TRBJ1-5): EAGVAQSPRYKIIEKRQSVAFWCNPISGHATLYWYQQILGQGPKLLIQFQNNGVVDDSQLPKDRFSAERLKGVDSTLKIQPAKLEDSAVYLCASSLDLTRDQPQHFGDGTRLSIL.

The CDR3 DNA reads as TGTGCCAGCACCCTTAGGGGGACCTTCTATGGCTACACCTTC. Translating it yields CASTLRGTFYGYTF. The chain combines TRBV28 with TRBJ1-2; the D gene is possibly TRBD1 (6 bases). Trimming took off 7 bases at V and 4 bases at J, with 16 bases between the two ends. Germline CDR1 and CDR2: MDHEN and SYDVKM. The CDR3 covers 14 residues.

This clone showed up just once. The rearrangement joins TRBV5-6 to TRBJ1-2, with a weak D call TRBD1 (5 bases). Germline assignment: CDR1 SGHDT and CDR2 YYEEEE. Trimming took 4 bases from V and 4 from J, leaving 14 bases between them. The CDR3 has 14 residues. CDR3 protein: CASSRGTAGYGYTF. The DNA for the CDR3 is TGTGCCAGCAGCCGCGGGACCGCTGGCTATGGCTACACCTTC. The full variable domain, in which reference TRBV5-6 and TRBJ1-2 provide the parts outside the CDR3, is DAGVTQSPTHLIKTRGQQVTLRCSPKSGHDTVSWYQQALGQGPQFIFQYYEEEERQRGNFPDRFSGHQFPNYSSELNVNALLLGDSALYLCASSRGTAGYGYTFGSGTRLTVV.

The chain carries TRBV7-2 and TRBJ2-1, with D hard to call. V was cut by 4 bases and J by 5 bases, with 6 bases left in between. CDR1 SGHTA and CDR2 FQGNSA come from the germline V gene. The CDR3 loop spans 12 amino acids. This CDR3 reads CASSSYDNEQFF. In nucleotides, the CDR3 is TGTGCCAGCAGCTCCTACGACAATGAGCAGTTCTTC.

This clone was observed once. The rearrangement links TRBV14 to TRBJ1-6; D gene uncertain. This CDR3 contains 17 residues. V was trimmed by 0 bases and J by 5 bases, leaving 14 bases between them. The germline V gene encodes CDR1 SGHDN and CDR2 FVKESK. CDR3 bases: TGTGCCAGCAGCCAAGATCCGCCAGGAGTCAATAATTCACCCCTCCACTTT. It translates to CASSQDPPGVNNSPLHF.

V usage is TRBV25-1 and J usage is TRBJ2-1; D unclear. The CDR3 is 15 residues long. Germline V gene data show CDR1 as MGHDK and CDR2 as SYGVNS. V lost 3 bases, J lost 10 bases, and 19 bases lay in between. This chain's CDR3 is CASSDPATPWGEQFF. CDR3 bases: TGTGCCAGCAGTGACCCCGCTACTCCCTGGGGAGAGCAGTTCTTC. Combining the CDR3 with reference TRBV25-1 and TRBJ2-1 gives the whole variable domain EADIYQTPRYLVIGTGKKITLECSQTMGHDKMYWYQQDPGMELHLIHYSYGVNSTEKGDLSSESTVSRIRTEHFPLTLESARPSHTSQYLCASSDPATPWGEQFFGPGTRLTVL.

The rearrangement uses TRBV19 and TRBJ2-1, with D uncertain. Germline assignment: CDR1 LNHDA and CDR2 SQIVND (reference sequence). The CDR3 is 15 residues long. Trimming removed 8 bases at V and 0 bases at J, with 14 bases between. CDR3 residues: CASGRSRNSYNEQFF. The CDR3, as DNA: TGTGCCAGTGGGCGAAGCAGGAACTCCTACAATGAGCAGTTCTTC.

Details on this clone: Distinct nucleotide sequences in the sample also encode this CDR3. The chain is built from TRBV30 and TRBJ1-2, with 9 bases aligning to TRBD1. The CDR3 has 19 amino acids. Germline CDR1 is GTSNPN and CDR2 is SVGIG (reference sequence). The V gene end was trimmed by 2 bases and the J gene end by 0 bases; junction bases not matched to a gene: 16. In DNA, the CDR3 is TGTGCCTGGAGTCCAGGTATAATCCGGGACAGGGTAGCTAACTATGGCTACACCTTC. Protein product: CAWSPGIIRDRVANYGYTF.

V usage is TRBV7-2 and J usage is TRBJ1-1; D gene ambiguous. Trimming took 5 bases from V and 4 from J, leaving 11 bases between them. CDR3 length: 13 amino acids. CDR1 is SGHTA and CDR2 is FQGNSA in the germline V gene. The CDR3 spells CASSAGVGTEAFF. The CDR3 DNA reads as TGTGCCAGCAGCGCCGGAGTTGGCACTGAAGCTTTCTTT.

The chain links TRBV9 to TRBJ2-7, with 8 positions matching TRBD2. The V segment lost 0 bases and the J segment 4 bases; nucleotides outside the gene matches: 12. Germline assignment: CDR1 SGDLS and CDR2 YYNGEE. The CDR3 consists of 17 residues. The CDR3 coding sequence is TGTGCCAGCAGCGTAGCCGGGACCGGGACTAGTCCGTACGAGCAGTACTTC. It translates to CASSVAGTGTSPYEQYF.

The CDR3, as DNA: TGTGCCAGCAGCCAAACTAGCGGGAGTAGCTACGAGCAGTACTTC. Encoded protein: CASSQTSGSSYEQYF. The rearrangement joins TRBV4-2 to TRBJ2-5, with 11 bases lining up with TRBD2. The assigned J gene may be wrong: the sequence end matches TRBJ2-7 better. Germline V gene lookup returns CDR1 LGHNA and CDR2 YNFKEQ. CDR3 size: 15 residues.

This chain joins TRBV27 and TRBJ2-7; perhaps TRBD2 as D (5 bases). The CDR3 loop spans 12 amino acids. CDR1 is MNHEY, CDR2 SMNVEV, per germline (reference sequence). V was shortened by 8 bases and J by 3 bases, with 11 bases between the two germline ends. The CDR3 DNA reads as TGTGCCAGCGGCCCGGGGTACTACGAGCAGTACTTC. The encoded protein is CASGPGYYEQYF.

The V and J genes are TRBV27 and TRBJ2-5, with D hard to call. The V and J ends lost 6 bases and 3 bases respectively, with 14 bases between them. The CDR3 has 14 residues. Germline V gene sequence: CDR1 MNHEY, CDR2 SMNVEV (reference sequence). The CDR3 region has the DNA TGTGCCAGCAGCCCTAATAACCCCAAAGAGACCCAGTACTTC. It encodes CASSPNNPKETQYF.